This TCR beta chain derives from a study of CD8 T cells in ankylosing spondylitis. CDR3 size: 15 residues. Trimming cost V 1 base and J 8 bases; bases outside gene matches: 7. Note on this clonotype: Antigen: not known.

Study-level findings and limits: Previous work reported some of these motif variants in the synovial fluid and blood of reactive arthritis. Reports say disease-linked clones showed up significantly more in matched ankylosing spondylitis synovial fluid. Apparently characteristic of ankylosing spondylitis blood was a TCR beta motif (roughly eight highly homologous variants).

Quantitative barcoded 5'-RACE was used to prepare TCR beta libraries. TCRdb reanalysed the 5' RACE reads using MiXCR and keeps one entry per CDR3 protein. The sample records under 250,000 distinct CDR3 sequences, 30% to 40% being singletons. Sequencing input: blood, either unsorted or a sorted T cell fraction (not recorded which). The origin of this receptor is a male donor with ankylosing spondylitis or in good health (not recorded which). The V and J genes are TRBV12-3 or TRBV12-4 and TRBJ1-4; the match to TRBD1 covers 7 bases. CDR3 sequence reads: CASSLGTGFVEKLFF. The CDR3 bases are TGTGCCAGCAGTTTAGGGACAGGATTTGTGGAAAAACTGTTTTTT.